The 17 T cell receptor beta chains reported below all come from one sample, sequenced in a study of shared clonotypes between healthy human individuals. Terminally differentiated effector memory CD45RA+ cells were excluded by CCR7 positive selection of CD45RO-negative cells. The table came from immunoSEQ multiplex PCR; TCRdb's copy has only in-frame clones and leaves some out. Counted here are about 2 million clones, roughly 95% occurring once; the ten biggest clones make up approximately 1.2%. Sequenced sample: naive CD8+ T cells sorted from blood. All receptors come from a man between 18 and 35 years old in good health.

This chain joins TRBV7-6 and TRBJ1-3, with D tentatively TRBD1 (5 bases). CDR3 length: 15 amino acids. V was trimmed by 5 bases and J by 2 bases, leaving 13 bases between them. Germline V gives CDR1 SGHVS, CDR2 FNYEAQ. The DNA of the CDR3 is TGTGCCAGCAGCCCGCTGCAGGGTCCTGGAAACACCATATATTTT. Translating it yields CASSPLQGPGNTIYF.

The CDR3 sequence is CASSYSKEGPGETQYF. In nucleotides, the CDR3 is TGTGCCAGCAGTTACTCGAAAGAAGGGCCAGGGGAGACCCAGTACTTC. The chain carries TRBV6-6 and TRBJ2-5, with D possibly matching TRBD1 (5 bases). CDR3 length: 16 residues. Between the trimmed V and J ends, which lost 0 bases and 5 bases, there was a span of 16 bases. Germline CDR1 and CDR2: MNHNY and SVGAGI (reference sequence).

V is TRBV10-3 and J is TRBJ2-3; no clear D gene. Germline assignment: CDR1 ENHRY and CDR2 SYGVKD. This CDR3 is built from 12 residues. V was pared by 10 bases and J by 0 bases, with 8 bases between. Written as DNA, the CDR3 is TGTGCCACCTCTGGGAGCACAGATACGCAGTATTTT. This codes for CATSGSTDTQYF.

The chain recombines TRBV5-6 with TRBJ2-5; 7 bases match TRBD2. Per germline, CDR1 SGHDT and CDR2 YYEEEE. Trimming cost V 4 bases and J 11 bases; bases outside gene matches: 8. This CDR3 contains 12 residues. The CDR3 DNA is TGTGCCAGCAGCGGGACTGGGAGGGAGCAGTACTTC. This encodes CASSGTGREQYF.

The chain is built from TRBV6-1 and TRBJ2-2; TRBD1 aligns across 10 bases. Germline V gene data show CDR1 as MNHNS and CDR2 as SASEGT. With 4 bases clipped from V and 2 bases from J, the junction kept 4 bases outside the gene matches. The CDR3 loop spans 16 amino acids. CDR3 sequence (DNA): TGTGCCAGCAGTGGGCGGACAGGGGGTAACACCGGGGAGCTGTTTTTT. It encodes CASSGRTGGNTGELFF.

This chain connects TRBV4-1 to TRBJ2-3; D remains unclear. Germline loops: CDR1 MGHRA, CDR2 YSYEKL. Trimming removed 0 bases from V and 3 bases from J, with 10 bases in between. CDR3 length equals 15 residues. The CDR3 loop is CASSQDVPRTDTQYF. The CDR3 nucleotides read TGCGCCAGCAGCCAAGATGTTCCCAGAACAGATACGCAGTATTTT.

The chain has TRBV7-2 and TRBJ1-5, with D tentatively TRBD1 (6 bases). Germline lookup yields CDR1 SGHTA and CDR2 FQGNSA. Trimming left V 5 bases short and J 5 bases short, with 13 bases between. The CDR3 consists of 14 residues. CDR3 DNA sequence: TGTGCCAGCAGCCTGTTGGCAGGGGATCAGCCCCAGCATTTT. This translates into CASSLLAGDQPQHF.

V is TRBV7-9 and J is TRBJ1-2, with a weak D call TRBD1 (6 bases). The germline gives CDR1 SEHNR, CDR2 FQNEAQ (reference sequence). V was pared by 4 bases and J by 8 bases, with 11 bases between. The CDR3 contains 12 residues. DNA of the CDR3: TGTGCCAGCAGCTCCTCAGGGGACGGCTACACCTTC. It yields the protein CASSSSGDGYTF.

On this clone: The same CDR3 arises from other DNA sequences in this sample as well. The rearrangement links TRBV5-6 to TRBJ2-7; D unresolved. The CDR3 consists of 13 residues. Trimming shortened V by 0 bases and J by 2 bases, and 6 bases separated the two germline ends. In germline, CDR1 is SGHDT, CDR2 YYEEEE. CDR3 amino acids: CASSLAPTYEQYF. In nucleotides, the CDR3 is TGTGCCAGCAGCTTGGCCCCAACCTACGAGCAGTACTTC. Full variable domain (rest looked up from reference TRBV5-6 and TRBJ2-7): DAGVTQSPTHLIKTRGQQVTLRCSPKSGHDTVSWYQQALGQGPQFIFQYYEEEERQRGNFPDRFSGHQFPNYSSELNVNALLLGDSALYLCASSLAPTYEQYFGPGTRLTVT.

This chain connects TRBV11-2 to TRBJ2-7; D gene uncertain. The V end was cut by 3 bases, the J end by 4 bases, with 7 bases between. The CDR3 consists of 12 residues. Germline assignment: CDR1 SGHAT and CDR2 FQNNGV. DNA for the CDR3: TGTGCCAGCAGCTTCGCGGCATACGAGCAGTACTTC. Translation gives CASSFAAYEQYF.

The rearrangement links TRBV6-6 to TRBJ2-3; no reliable D call. CDR3 length equals 14 residues. From germline, CDR1 is MNHNY and CDR2 SVGAGI (reference sequence). V was trimmed by 0 bases and J by 5 bases, leaving 9 bases between them. The CDR3 sequence: CASSYSEGVDTQYF. For the CDR3, the DNA is TGTGCCAGCAGTTACTCGGAAGGAGTAGATACGCAGTATTTT.

The chain is built from TRBV13 and TRBJ2-7; 10 bases are a match to TRBD1. Germline assignment: CDR1 PRHDT and CDR2 FYEKMQ (reference sequence). The trim removed 5 bases at V and 1 base at J, leaving 11 bases unmatched. This CDR3 has 17 amino acids. DNA of the CDR3: TGTGCCAGCAGCCCTACGCCGGGGACAGGGGTGTCCTACGAGCAGTACTTC. Its translation: CASSPTPGTGVSYEQYF.

The chain carries TRBV6-5 and TRBJ1-5; a weak D match, TRBD1 (6 bases). CDR3 length equals 14 residues. Germline-derived CDR1 and CDR2 are MNHEY and SVGAGI. The germline V and J ends were trimmed by 5 bases and 6 bases, with 14 bases remaining between them. DNA for the CDR3: TGTGCCAGCAGTCCCCGACAGGCGGTTCAGCCCCAGCATTTT. As protein: CASSPRQAVQPQHF.

The chain employs TRBV7-9 and TRBJ2-7; D ambiguous. This CDR3 is built from 13 residues. Germline CDR1 and CDR2: SEHNR and FQNEAQ (reference sequence). V lost 5 bases and J 6 bases, leaving 14 bases between the germline ends. CDR3 bases: TGTGCCAGCAGCCCAGCATCCGCTGCCGAGCAGTACTTC. It yields the protein CASSPASAAEQYF.

This sequence joins TRBV9 and TRBJ1-6; D is unresolved. The V gene lost 0 bases and the J gene lost 2 bases, with 6 bases spanning the gap. The CDR3 runs to 15 residues. CDR1 SGDLS and CDR2 YYNGEE come from the germline V gene. Here the CDR3 DNA reads TGTGCCAGCAGCGTAGACCCCGCCTATAATTCACCCCTCCACTTT. Its protein is CASSVDPAYNSPLHF.

V usage is TRBV7-9 and J usage is TRBJ2-1; D call uncertain. Germline V gene sequence: CDR1 SEHNR, CDR2 FQNEAQ (reference sequence). CDR3 length equals 12 residues. The V end was cut by 5 bases, the J end by 10 bases, with 12 bases between. CDR3 DNA: TGTGCCAGCAGCAGAGACCGTGAAGAGCAGTTCTTC. This sequence encodes CASSRDREEQFF.

The chain employs TRBV5-6 and TRBJ2-3, with D perhaps given as TRBD1 or TRBD2 (6 bases each). This CDR3 is built from 15 residues. Germline lookup yields CDR1 SGHDT and CDR2 YYEEEE. Trimming stripped 5 bases from V and 4 bases from J, with 17 bases between. CDR3 DNA: TGTGCCAGCAGTCCCGGGCCCCGGGGGCCAGATACGCAGTATTTT. This sequence encodes CASSPGPRGPDTQYF. The full variable domain, its missing parts supplied by reference TRBV5-6 and TRBJ2-3, is DAGVTQSPTHLIKTRGQQVTLRCSPKSGHDTVSWYQQALGQGPQFIFQYYEEEERQRGNFPDRFSGHQFPNYSSELNVNALLLGDSALYLCASSPGPRGPDTQYFGPGTRLTVL.